This T cell receptor beta chain stems from a study of blood T cell repertoires in COVID-19 (dated by TCRdb to the early 2020s). Study-wide context: Collaborator samples came from the United States, Italy and Spain and covered acute and convalescent phases of COVID-19. The material from the prospective study consisted of cDNA or gDNA derived from T cells, B-cell-depleted T cells, or PBMCs. The samples were drawn from the first 160 participants of the ongoing ImmuneRACE study and from 1,254 subjects provided by 6 global collaborators. Deeply sampled blood TCRbeta repertoires from subjects exposed to, actively infected with, or recovered from COVID-19 were included in the dataset. The repertoires were made available in a free public database intended to serve as a resource for research on the immune response to SARS-CoV-2. The sample metadata nearly always contained a de-identified subject ID, COVID-19 status, age in years and sex. Where available, HLA class I and class II types were obtained from metadata supplied by the sample provider rather than from assay-based typing. On the study overall, not on this receptor specifically: Clinical and demographic metadata were provided uncurated, with the amount varying by source and participant.

Reading the germline V gene gives CDR1 SGHAT and CDR2 FQNNGV. The germline ends are 18 bases apart after V is trimmed by 6 bases and J by 6 bases. The CDR3 contains 14 residues, cysteine and phenylalanine counted. Just CDR3 DNA is preserved here, 42 bases in frame from base 1. Another Seattle source contributed samples from volunteer blood donors who had recovered from COVID-19. Collaborating institutions collected whole blood in K2EDTA tubes following their own protocols. For TCRbeta analysis, collaborators shipped samples in one of three forms: frozen whole blood, isolated PBMCs, or DNA extracted from either of those sample types. TCRbeta CDR3 regions were amplified from genomic DNA by means of the immunoSEQ Assay, a bias-controlled multiplex PCR. As for the original processing: The number of nucleated cells in each sample was estimated from the amplification of reference gene primers within the assay. Sequence reads were collapsed and filtered to measure the absolute abundance of every unique TCRbeta CDR3 rearrangement. For each sample, productive Simpson clonality was calculated as the square root of Simpson's diversity index across productive rearrangements. Entries here come from immuneACCESS through TCRdb and include only in-frame sequences with V and J called. Some clones fail to appear in such tables; in the studies checked, an unresolved V gene covers under half of the shortfall, and the cause of the remainder is unknown. V, J and clone size reflect that table, while D and trimming were determined from the DNA. This sample is represented by fewer than 150,000 clones; approximately 80% of them were singletons. The ten largest make up 9.5% to 13% of the sample.

About this clone itself: Its antigen is still unknown. Qualities for individual bases were not recorded, and no much larger clone is one base off.

The receptor was isolated from a man aged 60-69 years who had recovered from COVID-19. The sequencing sample was made of peripheral blood. The chain uses TRBV11-2 and TRBJ2-7; the D gene identity is not certain. At the DNA level, the sequence is TGTGCCAGCAGGTTATACCAGGTACCCAGCGAGCAGTACTTC. This is translated as CASRLYQVPSEQYF.